The 14 T cell receptor beta chains below come from one sample, sequenced in a study of cytomegalovirus exposure and HLA in healthy donors. The PCR made use of 60 Vbeta and 13 Jbeta primers. Profiling relied on immunoSEQ multiplex PCR, and the TCRdb table lists in-frame clones only, not all of them. The sample contains 150,000 to 180,000 clones, about 80% of which appear only once. Sample: PBMCs. The receptors originated from a man between 25 and 39 years old in good health and CMV-seropositive.

The chain's CDR3 is CASSLQGSEETQYF. In nucleotides, the CDR3 is TGTGCCAGCAGCCTTCAGGGTTCCGAAGAGACCCAGTACTTC. V and J are TRBV9 and TRBJ2-5, with a tentative D call TRBD1 (5 bases). CDR3 size: 14 residues. Germline lookup yields CDR1 SGDLS and CDR2 YYNGEE. V was clipped by 4 bases and J by 3 bases, with 13 bases between them.

The V gene is TRBV19, the J gene TRBJ2-1; D may be TRBD1 (6 bases). The CDR3 runs to 15 residues. V was trimmed by 6 bases and J by 1 base, leaving 13 bases between them. The germline V gene has CDR1 LNHDA and CDR2 SQIVND (reference sequence). The CDR3 loop is CASRLQGVSYNEQFF. Here the CDR3 DNA reads TGTGCCAGTAGACTACAGGGTGTTTCCTACAATGAGCAGTTCTTC.

The chain has TRBV28 and TRBJ2-1; 9 nucleotides align to TRBD1. With 8 bases clipped from V and 5 bases from J, the junction kept 4 bases outside the gene matches. Germline values: CDR1 MDHEN, CDR2 SYDVKM. The CDR3 length is 13 residues. CDR3 bases: TGTGCCAGCGGGAACAGGGGGCACAATGAGCAGTTCTTC. This encodes CASGNRGHNEQFF.

The count of this clone is one. V is TRBV28 and J is TRBJ2-5; D is uncertain. The J call is doubtful: the DNA matches TRBJ2-7 better. The CDR3 covers 13 residues. The germline V gene encodes CDR1 MDHEN and CDR2 SYDVKM. CDR3 protein: CASSFGQAYEQYF. The CDR3 nucleotides are TGTGCCAGCAGTTTCGGCCAGGCCTACGAGCAGTACTTC.

The chain joins TRBV7-2 to TRBJ1-1, with a weak D call TRBD1 (6 bases). Germline CDR1 reads SGHTA; CDR2 reads FQGNSA. This CDR3 comprises 17 residues. Trimming stripped 7 bases from V and 3 bases from J, with 24 bases between. This CDR3 is CASIKDRSTKVDTEAFF. The CDR3 DNA reads TGTGCCAGCATTAAAGACAGGTCTACAAAGGTTGACACTGAAGCTTTCTTT.

The V gene is TRBV7-9, the J gene TRBJ2-5, with 7 bases matching TRBD1. Per germline, CDR1 SEHNR and CDR2 FQNEAQ (reference sequence). The V gene end was trimmed by 6 bases and the J gene end by 2 bases; junction bases not matched to a gene: 12. The length of the CDR3 is 16 residues. The CDR3 spells CASSSGRQGAQETQYF. Written as DNA, the CDR3 is TGTGCCAGCAGTTCTGGACGACAGGGAGCGCAAGAGACCCAGTACTTC.

This clone showed up just once. The chain joins TRBV4-2 to TRBJ2-7; 8 nucleotides agree with TRBD1. Unmatched junction bases numbered 7, after V lost 4 bases and J lost 2 bases. The germline V gene encodes CDR1 LGHNA and CDR2 YNFKEQ. CDR3 size: 15 residues. The CDR3 sequence is CASSRVSQGAYEQYF. The CDR3 DNA reads TGTGCCAGCAGCCGGGTTTCACAGGGGGCCTACGAGCAGTACTTC.

The genes are TRBV29-1 and TRBJ2-1, with 11 bases lining up with TRBD2. CDR1 is SQVTM, CDR2 ANQGSEA, per germline. CDR3 length: 13 residues. The trim removed 6 bases at V and 7 bases at J, leaving 5 bases unmatched. The CDR3 sequence: CSVVAGGGNEQFF. The CDR3, as DNA: TGCAGCGTAGTAGCGGGAGGGGGGAATGAGCAGTTCTTC.

The chain recombines TRBV28 with TRBJ2-5, with 10 bases fitting TRBD2. Germline CDR1 is MDHEN and CDR2 is SYDVKM. Trimming cost V 4 bases and J 3 bases; bases outside gene matches: 8. The CDR3 spans 16 residues. Here the CDR3 reads CASSSPASGGKETQYF. The CDR3 region has the DNA TGTGCCAGCAGTTCTCCAGCTAGCGGGGGAAAAGAGACCCAGTACTTC. Using reference TRBV28 and TRBJ2-5 for the parts outside the CDR3, the full variable domain is DVKVTQSSRYLVKRTGEKVFLECVQDMDHENMFWYRQDPGLGLRLIYFSYDVKMKEKGDIPEGYSVSREKKERFSLILESASTNQTSMYLCASSSPASGGKETQYFGPGTRLLVL.

This clone was seen only once. V is TRBV28 and J is TRBJ1-3; 7 positions agree with TRBD1. V was clipped by 6 bases and J by 6 bases; unmatched bases: 11. Germline loops: CDR1 MDHEN, CDR2 SYDVKM. The CDR3 is 15 amino acids. The CDR3 sequence is CASRRPGTVANTIYF. CDR3 nucleotides: TGTGCCAGCAGGCGACCCGGGACAGTCGCAAACACCATATATTTT.

The CDR3 nucleotides read TGTGCCAGCAGTAAGGGGGCCCTAAACAATGAGCAGTTCTTC. It yields the protein CASSKGALNNEQFF. This rearrangement joins TRBV5-6 to TRBJ2-1; 7 nucleotides line up with TRBD1. The germline gives CDR1 SGHDT, CDR2 YYEEEE. The CDR3 is 14 residues long. The J segment lost 5 bases and the V segment lost 5 bases, leaving 7 bases of the junction unmatched.

The J gene is TRBJ1-4, the V gene TRBV7-9; D remains ambiguous. Germline assignment: CDR1 SEHNR and CDR2 FQNEAQ (reference sequence). V lost 7 bases and J lost 8, with 20 bases in between. The length of the CDR3 is 15 residues. As DNA, the CDR3 is TGTGCCAGCATCAGAGGGAGCGGAACCGGAGAAAAACTGTTTTTT. Its translation is CASIRGSGTGEKLFF.

This clone was observed once. The chain couples TRBV11-2 to TRBJ2-7, with 10 nucleotides matching TRBD1. CDR3 length equals 15 residues. CDR1 SGHAT and CDR2 FQNNGV come from the germline V gene. V lost 1 base, J lost 9 bases, and 9 bases stayed unmatched. The CDR3 loop reads CASSLVAGQGVLQYF. CDR3 coding DNA: TGTGCCAGCAGCTTAGTTGCAGGACAGGGGGTCCTGCAGTACTTC.

The gene calls are TRBV6-6 and TRBJ2-7; no reliable D call. Germline lookup yields CDR1 MNHNY and CDR2 SVGAGI (reference sequence). Trimming left V 6 bases short and J 4 bases short, with 10 bases between. The CDR3 has 12 residues. CDR3 bases: TGTGCCAGCAGGTCCACAGCATACGAGCAGTACTTC. It codes for CASRSTAYEQYF.